This T cell receptor (beta chain) was retrieved from a study of Ad26.COV2.S vaccination and SARS-CoV-2 variants. The CDR3 runs to 15 residues. Germline values: CDR1 SEHNR, CDR2 FQNEAQ (reference sequence). V dropped 4 bases and J dropped 0 bases, with 13 bases sitting between them. Regarding treatment: some 19 received Ad26.COV2.S at low or high dose, single or two shots; about five received placebo; per-sample allocation not given. All samples were drawn on day 63, counting from the first vaccine or placebo injection. The assay was immunoSEQ multiplex PCR, and TCRdb's table has in-frame clones only and misses some. The table lists fewer than 400,000 clones, around 89% of them singletons.

This TCR came from a person between 18 and 65 years old who received the Ad26.COV2.S COVID-19 vaccine or a placebo. This chain uses TRBV7-9 with TRBJ2-7, with D perhaps given as TRBD1 or TRBD2 (5 bases each). The sample in question was peripheral blood, obtained in a trial of Ad26.COV2.S vaccine versus placebo. CDR3: CASSSTARGSYEQYF. The CDR3 region has the DNA TGTGCCAGCAGCTCGACAGCCCGGGGCTCCTACGAGCAGTACTTC.